Listed below are T cell receptor beta chains from one sample, sequenced in a study of OX40 agonist ivuxolimab in advanced cancers. Clones were sequenced by immunoSEQ multiplex PCR, and TCRdb holds only the in-frame ones, with some missing. The top ten hold around 0.78% of the sample, which has 50,000 to 70,000 clones, approximately 88% seen once. The starting material was CD4+ or CD8+ T cells sorted from blood, obtained in a trial of the OX40 agonist ivuxolimab. These receptors came from an adult with an advanced solid tumor such as melanoma, head and neck, liver or kidney cancer. Both conserved end residues are part of each CDR3. D genes are given only for firm matches. Clone size, where shown, is once, few, many, or a class for clones that have expanded.

size	V	J	D	DNA	CDR3
-	TRBV5-6	TRBJ1-1	-	TGTGCCAGCAGCTTAATAGGGGCCCGGAACACTGAAGCTTTCTTT	CASSLIGARNTEAFF
few	TRBV30	TRBJ1-5	-	TGTGCCTGGAGTAAGGGGCATCAGCCCCAGCATTTT	CAWSKGHQPQHF
-	TRBV27	TRBJ1-6	TRBD1	TGTGCCAGCAGGCCGGGACAGGGTAATTCACCCCTCCACTTT	CASRPGQGNSPLHF
-	TRBV9	TRBJ2-1	-	TGTGCCAGCAGCCGGTCCTACAATGAGCAGTTCTTC	CASSRSYNEQFF
-	TRBV5-6	TRBJ1-5	TRBD1	TGTGCCAGCAGCTTAACAGGGGTGGCTCAGCCCCAGCATTTT	CASSLTGVAQPQHF
few	TRBV19	TRBJ1-2	-	TGTGCCAGTAGTATGGTTCCGGGACCGCCTTATGGCTACACCTTC	CASSMVPGPPYGYTF
-	TRBV9	TRBJ2-3	TRBD2	TGTGCCAGCAGCGTAGAGTGGCGGGGGGGCCGAGATACGCAGTATTTT	CASSVEWRGGRDTQYF
-	TRBV5-6	TRBJ1-4	-	TGTGCCAGCAGCTTGGAAGGGACATCCGATGAAAAACTGTTTTTT	CASSLEGTSDEKLFF
-	TRBV7-9	TRBJ2-1	-	TGTGCCAGCAGCCCGACCTTGACAGGCCCCGAGCAGTTCTTC	CASSPTLTGPEQFF
-	TRBV6-6	TRBJ2-1	-	TGTGCCAGCAGCGCCGGGACACAGTATTACAATGAGCAGTTCTTC	CASSAGTQYYNEQFF
-	TRBV18	TRBJ2-1	-	TGTGCCAGCTCAACTAGCTCGAATGAGCAGTTCTTC	CASSTSSNEQFF
-	TRBV19	TRBJ2-7	-	TGTGCCAGTAGTTCGGACACGACCAGCCCCTACGAGCAGTACTTC	CASSSDTTSPYEQYF
-	TRBV10-3	TRBJ1-2	TRBD1	TGTGCCATCAGTGAAGGAAGAGGGGGCCTGTACTATGGCTACACCTTC	CAISEGRGGLYYGYTF
once	TRBV6-1	TRBJ1-2	-	TGTGCCAGCAGTGAATTGGCGGGGAGCTATGGCTACACCTTC	CASSELAGSYGYTF
-	TRBV9	TRBJ1-5	TRBD1	TGTGCCAGCAGCGCGGATGCCGGGACAGGGGTTCAGCCCCAGCATTTT	CASSADAGTGVQPQHF
-	TRBV5-1	TRBJ2-5	-	TGCGCCAGCAGCTTGGGGTTGGGAGGCGCTTACCAAGAGACCCAGTACTTC	CASSLGLGGAYQETQYF
-	TRBV28	TRBJ1-5	-	TGTGCCAGCAGTTTGCCCTTGGGTCAGCCCCAGCATTTT	CASSLPLGQPQHF
-	TRBV20-1	TRBJ1-2	-	TGCAGTGCTCCCTCTCGGGGTGGCTACACCTTC	CSAPSRGGYTF
-	TRBV7-8	TRBJ2-6	-	TGTGCCAGCAGCTTCAGCTCCTCTGGGGCCAACGTCCTGACTTTC	CASSFSSSGANVLTF
-	TRBV10-2	TRBJ1-1	-	TGCGCCAGCAGTGGAAGGATGAACACTGAAGCTTTCTTT	CASSGRMNTEAFF
few	TRBV19	TRBJ1-4	TRBD1	TGTGCCAGTAGTTTAGACAGGGGACCGAAAGAAAAACTGTTTTTT	CASSLDRGPKEKLFF
-	TRBV7-2	TRBJ2-7	TRBD1	TGTGCCAGCAGCTTAGCCGGGACAGGGGTTGCCTACGAGCAGTACTTC	CASSLAGTGVAYEQYF
-	TRBV18	TRBJ2-2	-	TGTGCCAGCTCACCACCGACAGGAAACACCGGGGAGCTGTTTTTT	CASSPPTGNTGELFF
-	TRBV5-1	TRBJ2-3	-	TGCGCCAGCAGCTTGGCCCAGGGAGCTGATACGCAGTATTTT	CASSLAQGADTQYF
-	TRBV5-6	TRBJ1-2	TRBD1	TGTGCCAGCTGCCGCCTAACCGGGACAGGATATGGCTACACCTTC	CASCRLTGTGYGYTF
-	TRBV29-1	TRBJ2-5	-	TGCAGCGTTCTGGTACAGATAAAAGAGACCCAGTACTTC	CSVLVQIKETQYF
few	TRBV19	TRBJ1-4	TRBD1	TGTGCCAGTAGTGTGGGACAGGGTCAACTGTTTTTT	CASSVGQGQLFF
-	TRBV6-5	TRBJ1-6	-	TGTGCCAGCAGTTACAGCAGATTCCGTGATTCACCCCTCCACTTT	CASSYSRFRDSPLHF
-	TRBV5-5	TRBJ1-2	-	TGTGCCAGCAGCCTTGGGAGGGAAGCTAACTATGGCTACACCTTC	CASSLGREANYGYTF
-	TRBV11-1	TRBJ2-3	TRBD2	TGTGCCAGCAGCTTAGGGCGGGAGAGAAACACAGATACGCAGTATTTT	CASSLGRERNTDTQYF
-	TRBV9	TRBJ2-3	-	TGTGCCAGCAGCGCGGGCACAGATACGCAGTATTTT	CASSAGTDTQYF
-	TRBV18	TRBJ1-5	-	TGTGCCAGCTCACGAACAGGGCAGGGATCCCAAGGGCCCCAGCATTTT	CASSRTGQGSQGPQHF
-	TRBV7-2	TRBJ2-1	-	TGTGCCAGCAGCCCCCGGTGGTCCTACAATGAGCAGTTCTTC	CASSPRWSYNEQFF
-	TRBV5-1	TRBJ2-1	TRBD2	TGCGCCAGCAGCTTGGAGGGCGGGAGGAATATTTTACCGTTCTTC	CASSLEGGRNILPFF
-	TRBV5-5	TRBJ2-7	TRBD1	TGTGCCAGCAGCTTGGCGGGACAGGGGTTCAACGAGCAGTACTTC	CASSLAGQGFNEQYF
-	TRBV21-1	TRBJ2-1	-	TGTGCCAGCAGCAAACGCGGGATGGTCGATGAGCAGTTCTTC	CASSKRGMVDEQFF
-	TRBV5-1	TRBJ2-5	TRBD2	TGCGCCAGCAGTACTAGCGGGACCAACAGAGAGACCCAGTACTTC	CASSTSGTNRETQYF
-	TRBV18	TRBJ1-1	-	TGTGCCAGCTCACCAATGTCAGGGAGGGTGAACACTGAAGCTTTCTTT	CASSPMSGRVNTEAFF
-	TRBV5-1	TRBJ2-3	TRBD1	TGCGCCAGCAGCCAGGGACAGGGAGCAGATACGCAGTATTTT	CASSQGQGADTQYF
-	TRBV9	TRBJ1-3	-	TGTGCCAGCAGCACGATCTCTGGAAACACCATATATTTT	CASSTISGNTIYF
-	TRBV2	TRBJ2-3	-	TGTGCCAGCAGTAAACAGGGGGGGGCCACAGATACGCAGTATTTT	CASSKQGGATDTQYF
-	TRBV1	TRBJ1-5	-	TGCACCAGCAGTCAGCTCTTAGGGAAGCGGAGTCAGCCCCAGCATTTT	CTSSQLLGKRSQPQHF
-	TRBV19	TRBJ1-1	-	TGTGCCAGTAGTTTATTCCGGAACACTGAAGCTTTCTTT	CASSLFRNTEAFF
-	TRBV7-9	TRBJ1-5	TRBD1	TGTGCCAGCAGTCTAACAGGGGGCTATCAGCCCCAGCATTTT	CASSLTGGYQPQHF
-	TRBV6-1	TRBJ1-5	-	TGTGCCAGCAGTGCTCACAGGGTGGGGGATCAGCCCCAGCATTTT	CASSAHRVGDQPQHF
-	TRBV6-6	TRBJ2-7	TRBD1	TGTGCCAGCAGACCGACAGGGGGCAACTACGAGCAGTACTTC	CASRPTGGNYEQYF
-	TRBV9	TRBJ2-3	-	TGTGCCAGCAGCGTAGGGGCAGAGGCCACAGATACGCAGTATTTT	CASSVGAEATDTQYF
few	TRBV28	TRBJ2-7	TRBD2	TGTGCCAGCAGTTTACGACTAGCGGGAGTGTCCTACGAGCAGTACTTC	CASSLRLAGVSYEQYF
-	TRBV5-4	TRBJ2-6	-	TGTGCCAGCAGCTTAGGGGGAGCCTCTGGGGCCAACGTCCTGACTTTC	CASSLGGASGANVLTF
-	TRBV11-2	TRBJ2-1	-	TGTGCCAGCAGCCCTCCAACCGGGACTCCTGGTGAGCAGTTCTTC	CASSPPTGTPGEQFF
-	TRBV30	TRBJ1-6	-	TGTGCCTGGAGCCCAGCGATTAATTCACCCCTCCACTTT	CAWSPAINSPLHF
-	TRBV11-2	TRBJ2-7	TRBD2	TGTGCCAGCAGCCCCGGGACTAGCGTCGGGAACGAGCAGTACTTC	CASSPGTSVGNEQYF
once	TRBV5-4	TRBJ2-5	-	TGTGCCAGCAGCCCCCGGGGGACGGGACTTGAGACCCAGTACTTC	CASSPRGTGLETQYF